This entry concerns a single T cell receptor (beta chain). This sample was taken from a study of blood T cell repertoires in COVID-19. At the level of the study: Samples taken during acute and convalescent COVID-19 were collected in the United States, Italy and Spain.

Libraries were prepared by immunoSEQ multiplex PCR; TCRdb keeps only in-frame clonotypes and omits some of them. The sample includes about 100,000 clones, under 90% of them seen just once. Looked up from germline, CDR1 is LGHNA and CDR2 is YSLEER. The CDR3 spans 15 residues. The J segment lost 10 bases and the V segment lost 4 bases, leaving 6 bases of the junction unmatched. V and J are TRBV4-3 and TRBJ2-1, with 14 bases aligning to TRBD2. This TCR derives from a human donor in a cohort sampled during active COVID-19. The specimen was peripheral blood. CDR3: CASSRGLAGAGEQFF. Written as DNA, the CDR3 is TGCGCCAGCAGCCGGGGACTAGCGGGAGCGGGCGAGCAGTTCTTC.